This T cell receptor beta chain came from a study of Graves' ophthalmopathy and Graves' hyperthyroidism. General study results and limits: Ophthalmopathy was separated from stable hyperthyroidism by a 13-signature model with 87.88% sensitivity and 81.08% specificity.

The length of the CDR3 is 11 residues. Between the trimmed V and J ends, which lost 6 bases and 11 bases, there was a span of 10 bases. The V gene's germline CDR1 is ENHRY and CDR2 SYGVKD. Amplified material comprised TCR beta CDR3 regions derived from RNA transcripts. Second-round multiplex PCR came after a first-round RT-PCR that employed HTBI primers. TCRdb redid the calling of the multiplex PCR reads with MiXCR, one entry per CDR3 protein. The profile shows around 590,000 distinct CDR3 sequences, 35% to 45% of them singletons. Enrollment excluded any patients with other autoimmune diseases, uncontrolled infections, pregnancy or lactation. Diagnosis was based on clinical symptoms, serum thyroxine, TRAb, thyroid ultrasound and orbital computed tomography. Comment on this clonotype: Its cognate antigen is unknown.

This TCR derives from an adult man with Graves' hyperthyroidism. The sequencing sample was made of peripheral blood or thyroid tissue (not recorded which). The chain combines TRBV10-3 with TRBJ2-2, with D possibly matching TRBD2 (6 bases). CDR3 DNA sequence: TGTGCCATCAGCGGGACTCGTGAGCTGTTTTTT. Residues: CAISGTRELFF.